This T cell receptor beta chain appears in the sequencing data of a study of blood T cell repertoires in COVID-19. Overall study: The origin of the acute and convalescent COVID-19 samples was the United States, Italy and Spain. The cDNA or gDNA used as material had been derived from T cells, B-cell-depleted T cells, or PBMCs.

Under the authors' procedure: Amplification from reference gene primers served as the basis for estimated nucleated cell counts. Assay used: immunoSEQ multiplex PCR; TCRdb lists only in-frame clones, some missing. That table is the source of V, J and clone size, and D and trimming were worked out from the DNA. The repertoire consists of around 190,000 clones, with roughly 79% occurring once and the leading ten covering roughly 11%. During active infection, Seattle patients enrolled and were then monitored through disease. Per germline, CDR1 SGHTA and CDR2 FQGTGA. With 2 bases clipped from V and 7 bases from J, the junction kept 2 bases outside the gene matches. The CDR3 is 13 residues long.

The origin of this receptor is a woman between 40 and 55 years old with COVID-19, enrolled during active disease. The J gene is TRBJ2-1, the V gene TRBV7-3; TRBD2 matches 7 bases. The material sequenced was peripheral blood. CDR3 DNA: TGTGCCAGCAGCTTATTGGGGGGGAATGAGCAGTTCTTC. It codes for CASSLLGGNEQFF.